A selection of T cell receptor beta chains follows, all from one sample in a study of T cell responses to AZD1222 COVID-19 vaccine. Assay: immunoSEQ multiplex PCR; the TCRdb copy retains only in-frame clones and omits some. The sample yields about 130,000 clones, 85% to 90% seen once. Sequenced here: peripheral blood, sampled on day 0 of AZD1222 vaccination. The receptors originated from an adult in good health. CDR3s include the opening cysteine and the closing phenylalanine or tryptophan. The D gene is left open where the match is weak. Size tells how often a clone was seen (once, few, many) or the class of an expanded clone, and some rows leave it out.

d_gene,j_gene,len,v_gene,abundance,CDR3aa,CDR3nt
TRBD1,TRBJ1-2,14,TRBV19,.,CASSGTGGIYGYTF,TGTGCCAGTAGTGGGACAGGGGGCATCTATGGCTACACCTTC
.,TRBJ1-3,13,TRBV5-5,.,CASSFQPGNTIYF,TGTGCCAGCAGCTTCCAGCCTGGAAACACCATATATTTT
.,TRBJ1-1,13,TRBV9,.,CASSVGAFTEAFF,TGTGCCAGCAGCGTAGGGGCTTTCACTGAAGCTTTCTTT
.,TRBJ1-5,14,TRBV27,.,CASKDGGYNQPQHF,TGTGCCAGCAAAGATGGGGGATATAATCAGCCCCAGCATTTT
.,TRBJ2-2,14,TRBV28,.,CASSRPTTTGELFF,TGTGCCAGCAGTCGACCCACAACGACCGGGGAGCTGTTTTTT
TRBD2,TRBJ2-3,16,TRBV7-8,.,CASTSRTSGEADTQYF,TGTGCCAGCACCTCGAGGACTAGCGGGGAAGCAGATACGCAGTATTTT
.,TRBJ1-1,14,TRBV7-8,.,CASSSTGSPTEAFF,TGTGCCAGCAGCAGCACAGGGTCCCCCACTGAAGCTTTCTTT
TRBD1,TRBJ1-2,19,TRBV18,.,CASSPFYGGGGNPLYGYTF,TGTGCCAGCTCACCATTCTATGGAGGAGGGGGCAATCCCCTCTATGGCTACACCTTC
TRBD2,TRBJ2-3,16,TRBV19,.,CASRGRTSGNTDTQYF,TGTGCCAGTAGGGGGCGGACTAGCGGAAACACAGATACGCAGTATTTT
.,TRBJ1-1,16,TRBV14,.,CASRQIEGHLNTEAFF,TGTGCCAGCAGACAAATTGAAGGACACTTGAACACTGAAGCTTTCTTT
TRBD1,TRBJ2-1,16,TRBV24-1,.,CATSDFRGSSYNEQFF,TGTGCCACCAGTGATTTCAGGGGGAGCTCCTACAATGAGCAGTTCTTC
TRBD2,TRBJ2-7,17,TRBV13,once,CASSLSPSGTSGYEQYF,TGTGCCAGCAGCTTATCCCCGTCCGGGACTAGCGGCTACGAGCAGTACTTC
TRBD2,TRBJ2-3,15,TRBV9,.,CASSPRLARSDTQYF,TGTGCCAGCAGCCCAAGACTAGCTAGGTCAGATACGCAGTATTTT
.,TRBJ2-2,16,TRBV2,once,CASSAPGAANTGELFF,TGTGCCAGCAGTGCCCCGGGGGCCGCGAACACCGGGGAGCTGTTTTTT
.,TRBJ2-6,17,TRBV5-4,.,CASSLGSGYSGANVLTF,TGTGCCAGCAGCTTAGGGTCAGGATACTCTGGGGCCAACGTCCTGACTTTC
.,TRBJ2-1,15,TRBV9,few,CASSGVRASYNEQFF,TGTGCCAGCAGCGGCGTTAGGGCCTCTTACAATGAGCAGTTCTTC
.,TRBJ2-5,15,TRBV7-8,.,CASSPNPGGYETQYF,TGTGCCAGCAGCCCCAACCCGGGGGGCTATGAGACCCAGTACTTC
TRBD1,TRBJ1-2,12,TRBV29-1,.,CSVKDREWGYTF,TGCAGCGTAAAGGACAGGGAGTGGGGCTACACCTTC
.,TRBJ1-1,16,TRBV9,.,CASSVSIGEGDSEAFF,TGTGCCAGCAGCGTAAGTATAGGGGAGGGCGACAGTGAAGCTTTCTTT
.,TRBJ2-2,14,TRBV6-6,.,CASQVRANTGELFF,TGTGCCAGCCAGGTCAGGGCGAACACCGGGGAGCTGTTTTTT
.,TRBJ2-2,16,TRBV6-2/TRBV6-3,once,CASSYSRPSNTGELFF,TGTGCCAGCAGTTACTCAAGGCCATCGAACACCGGGGAGCTGTTTTTT
TRBD1,TRBJ1-1,13,TRBV2,.,CASRPVTGGRDFF,TGTGCCAGCAGACCTGTTACAGGGGGGCGGGATTTCTTT
.,TRBJ1-2,15,TRBV5-5,.,CASSAGLDGGYGYTF,TGTGCCAGCAGCGCCGGCTTGGACGGAGGCTATGGCTACACCTTC
TRBD1,TRBJ1-2,15,TRBV7-2,.,CASSLTDRGLGGYTF,TGTGCCAGCAGCTTAACAGACAGGGGATTAGGTGGCTACACCTTC
.,TRBJ1-1,16,TRBV5-4,.,CASSLGGTQVNTEAFF,TGTGCCAGCAGCCTAGGGGGAACCCAAGTGAACACTGAAGCTTTCTTT
TRBD2,TRBJ2-1,16,TRBV27,.,CASSPQGSGRGNEQFF,TGTGCCAGCAGTCCCCAGGGGAGCGGGAGGGGAAATGAGCAGTTCTTC
.,TRBJ2-1,14,TRBV7-3,.,CASSLSPIYNEQFF,TGTGCCAGCAGCCTTAGTCCTATCTACAATGAGCAGTTCTTC
.,TRBJ2-6,16,TRBV20-1,.,CSASWGAESGANVLTF,TGCAGTGCTAGTTGGGGGGCGGAATCTGGGGCCAACGTCCTGACTTTC
.,TRBJ2-5,14,TRBV7-8,.,CATQTLSRRETQYF,TGTGCCACCCAGACCCTGTCGAGGCGCGAGACCCAGTACTTC
.,TRBJ1-4,18,TRBV7-9,.,CASSLGRDSMVSNEKLFF,TGTGCCAGCAGCTTAGGGAGGGATTCAATGGTATCTAATGAAAAACTGTTTTTT
.,TRBJ1-5,13,TRBV12-3/TRBV12-4,.,CASKTGGNQPQHF,TGTGCCAGCAAAACTGGGGGGAATCAGCCCCAGCATTTT
TRBD1,TRBJ1-4,13,TRBV28,.,CATRTGPNEKLFF,TGTGCCACTAGGACAGGGCCAAATGAAAAACTGTTTTTT
.,TRBJ1-2,15,TRBV3-1/TRBV3-2,.,CASSRTRDALWGYTF,TGTGCCAGCAGCCGGACCCGGGACGCCCTCTGGGGCTACACCTTC
.,TRBJ1-1,13,TRBV6-4,.,CASSLREDSEAFF,TGTGCCAGCAGTCTCCGGGAAGACTCTGAAGCTTTCTTT
.,TRBJ1-1,14,TRBV7-9,.,CASSSVQGNTEAFF,TGTGCCAGCAGCTCCGTACAGGGGAACACTGAAGCTTTCTTT
TRBD2,TRBJ2-1,15,TRBV7-3,.,CASSPTSGGAQEQFF,TGTGCCAGCAGCCCAACTAGCGGGGGGGCACAAGAGCAGTTCTTC
TRBD2,TRBJ2-3,18,TRBV7-4,.,CASSTRLAGGPITDTQYF,TGTGCCAGCAGCACGAGACTAGCGGGGGGGCCGATTACAGATACGCAGTATTTT
.,TRBJ2-7,15,TRBV28,.,CASSLILQSSYEQYF,TGTGCCAGCAGCTTGATACTACAGAGCTCCTACGAGCAGTACTTC
.,TRBJ2-3,12,TRBV18,.,CASSPVADTQYF,TGTGCCAGCTCACCAGTAGCAGATACGCAGTATTTT
TRBD1,TRBJ2-1,22,TRBV4-1,.,CASSQEHQGDREFFRSYNEQFF,TGCGCCAGCAGCCAAGAGCATCAGGGGGACAGGGAGTTTTTTCGCTCCTACAATGAGCAGTTCTTC
.,TRBJ1-2,15,TRBV7-9,.,CASSRPRSLDYGYTF,TGTGCCAGCAGCCGGCCGCGCTCGCTGGACTATGGCTACACCTTC
.,TRBJ2-7,14,TRBV27,.,CASSPPGPPYEQYF,TGTGCCAGCAGTCCGCCCGGACCGCCCTACGAGCAGTACTTC
TRBD1,TRBJ1-1,15,TRBV7-3,once,CASSLMRGLGTEAFF,TGTGCCAGCAGCTTAATGAGGGGGCTGGGGACTGAAGCTTTCTTT
.,TRBJ2-1,16,TRBV15,.,CATSRTVLGRANEQFF,TGTGCCACCAGCAGGACTGTACTAGGACGAGCAAATGAGCAGTTCTTC
TRBD1,TRBJ2-2,16,TRBV19,.,CASSTTGGSSTGELFF,TGTGCCAGTAGTACGACAGGGGGCTCGAGCACCGGGGAGCTGTTTTTT